These 8 T cell receptor beta chains were all obtained from the same sample, sequenced in a study of CD8+CD57+ T cells in acquired aplastic anemia. Patients who underwent sequencing had shown CD8+CD57+ cell expansion by flow cytometry. TCR beta VDJ combinations and CDR3 sequences were profiled from genomic DNA. TCRdb recomputed calls from the reads with MiXCR, one row per CDR3 protein. Of approximately 190,000 distinct CDR3 sequences in the sample, 48% were seen once. Sequencing was carried out using sorted CD4+, CD8+, or CD8+CD57+ T cells (not recorded which) from PBMCs. The receptor set was obtained from a human donor with aplastic anemia.

This clonotype occurred a few times. The chain joins TRBV29-1 to TRBJ1-1; D is possibly TRBD1 (5 bases). The germline gives CDR1 SQVTM, CDR2 ANQGSEA. The CDR3 has 14 residues. V was cut by 7 bases and J by 4 bases, with 19 bases left in between. DNA for the CDR3: TGCAGCGGTGACCAAACCTCCGGGGGCACTGAAGCTTTCTTT. This translates into CSGDQTSGGTEAFF.

The gene calls are TRBV19 and TRBJ2-5; D is possibly TRBD2 (6 bases). Trimming shortened V by 2 bases and J by 4 bases, and 17 bases separated the two germline ends. From germline, CDR1 is LNHDA and CDR2 SQIVND (reference sequence). The CDR3 is 16 amino acids. CDR3 region: CASSISSSRGRETQYF. The CDR3 nucleotides are TGTGCCAGTAGTATAAGTTCGTCGCGGGGACGAGAGACCCAGTACTTC.

V usage is TRBV11-2 and J usage is TRBJ2-1; tentatively, D is TRBD1 (7 bases). The CDR3 runs to 17 residues. V was shortened by 0 bases and J by 8 bases, with 20 bases between the two germline ends. The V gene's germline CDR1 is SGHAT and CDR2 FQNNGV. CDR3 sequence (DNA): TGTGCCAGCAGCTTAGATCAAGTCAAGGCAGGGGGGCATGAGCAGTTCTTC. This gives the protein CASSLDQVKAGGHEQFF.

The rearrangement joins TRBV20-1 to TRBJ2-7; weak D call: TRBD1 (5 bases). The CDR3 extends over 13 amino acids. From germline, CDR1 is DFQATT and CDR2 SNEGSKA (reference sequence). Trimming left V 6 bases short and J 2 bases short, with 14 bases between. The CDR3 sequence: CSAVDSQPYEQYF. As DNA, the CDR3 is TGCAGTGCAGTCGACAGCCAACCCTACGAGCAGTACTTC.

The CDR3 coding sequence is TGTGCCAGCAGCCTCGGGACGGGTAATGAGCAGTTCTTC. This codes for CASSLGTGNEQFF. This sequence joins TRBV7-7 and TRBJ2-1; TRBD1 or TRBD2 may be the D gene (5 bases each). The V end lost 5 bases, the J end lost 7 bases, and 12 bases lay between the germline ends. Germline loops: CDR1 SSHAT, CDR2 FNYEAQ (reference sequence). The length of the CDR3 is 13 residues.

This clonotype was recorded many times. The V and J genes are TRBV20-1 and TRBJ2-7; D is possibly TRBD1 (6 bases). The CDR3 sequence is 12 residues long. In germline, CDR1 is DFQATT, CDR2 SNEGSKA (reference sequence). Trimming pared 5 bases from V and 7 bases from J, leaving 15 bases between. The DNA for the CDR3 is TGCAGTGCTTCTAGGGGGAATGGGGAGCAGTACTTC. Amino acids: CSASRGNGEQYF.

The J gene is TRBJ2-3, the V gene TRBV5-4, with TRBD2 matching 9 bases. V was clipped by 1 base and J by 2 bases; unmatched bases: 8. CDR3 length: 17 residues. Germline CDR1 is SGHNT and CDR2 is YYREEE (reference sequence). In DNA form, the CDR3 reads TGTGCCAGCAGCTTGTTGGTAGCGGGAGATATCACAGATACGCAGTATTTT. It yields the protein CASSLLVAGDITDTQYF.

The chain is built from TRBV6-1 and TRBJ2-7; weak D call: TRBD1 (5 bases). Between the trimmed V and J ends, which lost 8 bases and 6 bases, there was a span of 11 bases. This CDR3 is 11 amino acids long. Germline CDR1 MNHNS, CDR2 SASEGT. CDR3 region: CASQAQAEQYF. CDR3 DNA sequence: TGTGCCAGCCAGGCACAGGCCGAGCAGTACTTC.